Here is one TCR beta chain with its context. The sample comes from a study of technical replicates of blood from a handful of donors. The CDR3 spans 14 residues. The V end lost 5 bases, the J end lost 0 bases, and 11 bases lay between the germline ends. In germline, CDR1 is SEHNR, CDR2 FQNEAQ (reference sequence). This table comes from immunoSEQ multiplex PCR, and its TCRdb copy is limited to in-frame clones, with some not included. There are over 55,000 clones in the sample; about 89% occur only once, and around 4.9% lies in the top ten. The specimen was PBMCs. This chain links TRBV7-9 with TRBJ2-7; tentative D call: TRBD2 (7 bases). This clonotype originated in a human donor in good health. Some clones in this sample may be carry-over from other donors' samples. The CDR3: CASSQGGDSYEQYF. The CDR3 nucleotides are TGTGCCAGCAGCCAAGGGGGGGACTCCTACGAGCAGTACTTC.